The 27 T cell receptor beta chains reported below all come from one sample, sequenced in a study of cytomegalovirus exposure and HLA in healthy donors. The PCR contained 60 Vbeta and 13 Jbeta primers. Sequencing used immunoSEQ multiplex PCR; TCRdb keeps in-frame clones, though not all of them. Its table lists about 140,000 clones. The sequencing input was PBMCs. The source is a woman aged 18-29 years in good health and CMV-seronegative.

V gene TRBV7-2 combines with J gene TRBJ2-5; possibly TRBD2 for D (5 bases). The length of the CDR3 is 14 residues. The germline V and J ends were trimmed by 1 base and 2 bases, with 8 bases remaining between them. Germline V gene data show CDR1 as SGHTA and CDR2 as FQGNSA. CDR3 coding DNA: TGTGCCAGCAGCTTAGTTAGACTACAAGAGACCCAGTACTTC. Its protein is CASSLVRLQETQYF.

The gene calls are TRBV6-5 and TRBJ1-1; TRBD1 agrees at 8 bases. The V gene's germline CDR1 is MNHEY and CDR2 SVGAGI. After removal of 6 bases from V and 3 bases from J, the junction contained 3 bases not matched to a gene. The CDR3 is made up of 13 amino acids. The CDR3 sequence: CASSGQGDTEAFF. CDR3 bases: TGTGCCAGCAGCGGACAGGGAGACACTGAAGCTTTCTTT.

CDR3 loop: CASSPGTRAEQYF. The CDR3 DNA sequence: TGTGCCAGCAGCCCCGGGACTAGGGCCGAGCAGTACTTC. The gene calls are TRBV5-4 and TRBJ2-7, with 8 bases lining up with TRBD2. The germline gives CDR1 SGHNT, CDR2 YYREEE (reference sequence). CDR3 length: 13 amino acids. The V and J ends lost 4 bases and 6 bases, in that order; junction bases with no gene match: 6.

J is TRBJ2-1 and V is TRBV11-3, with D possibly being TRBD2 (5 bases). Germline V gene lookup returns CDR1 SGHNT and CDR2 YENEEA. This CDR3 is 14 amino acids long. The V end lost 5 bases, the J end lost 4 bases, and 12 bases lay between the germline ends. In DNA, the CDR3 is TGTGCCAGCAGCCCCGGGATCGATTACAATGAGCAGTTCTTC. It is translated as CASSPGIDYNEQFF.

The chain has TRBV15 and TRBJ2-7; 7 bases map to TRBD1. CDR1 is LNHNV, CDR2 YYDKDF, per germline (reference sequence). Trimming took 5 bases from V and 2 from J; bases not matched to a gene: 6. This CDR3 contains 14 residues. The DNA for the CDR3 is TGTGCCACCAGCCCCAGGACAGGAGCCTACGAGCAGTACTTC. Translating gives CATSPRTGAYEQYF. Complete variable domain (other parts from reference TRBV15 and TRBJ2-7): DAMVIQNPRYQVTQFGKPVTLSCSQTLNHNVMYWYQQKSSQAPKLLFHYYDKDFNNEADTPDNFQSRRPNTSFCFLDIRSPGLGDTAMYLCATSPRTGAYEQYFGPGTRLTVT.

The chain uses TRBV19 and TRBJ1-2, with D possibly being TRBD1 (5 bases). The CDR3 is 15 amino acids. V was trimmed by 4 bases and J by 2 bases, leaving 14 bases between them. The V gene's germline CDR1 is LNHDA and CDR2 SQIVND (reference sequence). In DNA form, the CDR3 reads TGTGCCAGTAGTAACAGGAGAGAAATGAACTATGGCTACACCTTC. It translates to CASSNRREMNYGYTF.

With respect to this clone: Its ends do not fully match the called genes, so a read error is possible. The CDR3 DNA reads TGTGCTAGCAGCTTAGCGTTATCGAATGAGCAGTTCTTC. The encoded protein is CASSLALSNEQFF. The chain has TRBV7-7 and TRBJ2-1; D might be TRBD2 (5 bases). Germline loops: CDR1 SSHAT, CDR2 FNYEAQ (reference sequence). The CDR3 is 13 amino acids.

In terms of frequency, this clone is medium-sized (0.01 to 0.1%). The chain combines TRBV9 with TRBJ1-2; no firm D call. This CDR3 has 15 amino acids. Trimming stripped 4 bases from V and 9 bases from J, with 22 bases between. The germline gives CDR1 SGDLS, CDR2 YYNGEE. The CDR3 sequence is CASSPYERSWRRYTF. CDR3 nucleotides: TGTGCCAGCAGCCCCTACGAGAGGTCGTGGAGGCGCTACACCTTC.

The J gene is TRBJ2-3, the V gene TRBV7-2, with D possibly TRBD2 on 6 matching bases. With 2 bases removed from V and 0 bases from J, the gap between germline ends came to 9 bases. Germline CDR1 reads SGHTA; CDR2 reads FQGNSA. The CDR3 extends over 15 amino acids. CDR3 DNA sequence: TGTGCCAGCAGCTTATACGGGAGAAGCACAGATACGCAGTATTTT. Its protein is CASSLYGRSTDTQYF.

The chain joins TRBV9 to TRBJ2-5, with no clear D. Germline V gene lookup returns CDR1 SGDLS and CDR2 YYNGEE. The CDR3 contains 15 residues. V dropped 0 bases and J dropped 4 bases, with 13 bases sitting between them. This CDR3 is CASSVATDTVETQYF. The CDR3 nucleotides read TGTGCCAGCAGCGTAGCTACCGATACGGTAGAGACCCAGTACTTC.

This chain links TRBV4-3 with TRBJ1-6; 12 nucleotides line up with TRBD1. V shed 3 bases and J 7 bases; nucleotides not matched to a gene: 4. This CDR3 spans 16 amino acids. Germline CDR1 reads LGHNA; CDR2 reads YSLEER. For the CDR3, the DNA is TGCGCCAGCAGCCAGGGACAGGGGGCAGGCAATTCACCCCTCCACTTT. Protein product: CASSQGQGAGNSPLHF.

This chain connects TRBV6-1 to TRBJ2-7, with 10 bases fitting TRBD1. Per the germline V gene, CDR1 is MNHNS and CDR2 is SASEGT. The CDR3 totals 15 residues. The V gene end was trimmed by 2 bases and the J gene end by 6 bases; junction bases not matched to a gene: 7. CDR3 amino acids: CASSELGQGTAEQYF. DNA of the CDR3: TGTGCCAGCAGTGAATTGGGACAGGGGACTGCCGAGCAGTACTTC.

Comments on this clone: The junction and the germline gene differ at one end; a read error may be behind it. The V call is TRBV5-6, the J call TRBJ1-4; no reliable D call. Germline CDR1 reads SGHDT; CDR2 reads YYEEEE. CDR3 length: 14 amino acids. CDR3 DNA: TGTGCCAGCAGGTTGGCGGCGGGTAATGAAAAACTGTTTTTT. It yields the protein CASRLAAGNEKLFF.

CDR3 sequence: CASRLAGGYNEQFF. CDR3 nucleotide sequence: TGTGCCAGTAGACTAGCGGGCGGATACAATGAGCAGTTCTTC. The chain uses TRBV19 and TRBJ2-1; 9 positions agree with TRBD2. The junction had 4 bases not matched to a gene; V was cut back by 6 bases and J by 4 bases. The germline V gene has CDR1 LNHDA and CDR2 SQIVND (reference sequence). This CDR3 spans 14 amino acids.

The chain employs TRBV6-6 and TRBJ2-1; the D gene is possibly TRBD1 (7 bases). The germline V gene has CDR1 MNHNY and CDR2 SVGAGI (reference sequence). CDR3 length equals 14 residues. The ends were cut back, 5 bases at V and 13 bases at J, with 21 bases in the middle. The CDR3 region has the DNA TGTGCCAGCAGTACACCGCCTCAGGGGGGTGATCAGTTCTTC. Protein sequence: CASSTPPQGGDQFF.

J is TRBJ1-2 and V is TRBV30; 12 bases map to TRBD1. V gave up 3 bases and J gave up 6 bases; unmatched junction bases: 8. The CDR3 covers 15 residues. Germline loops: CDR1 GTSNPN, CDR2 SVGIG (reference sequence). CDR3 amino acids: CAWSLRDRGLDGYTF. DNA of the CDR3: TGTGCCTGGAGCCTTCGGGACAGGGGGCTGGATGGCTACACCTTC.

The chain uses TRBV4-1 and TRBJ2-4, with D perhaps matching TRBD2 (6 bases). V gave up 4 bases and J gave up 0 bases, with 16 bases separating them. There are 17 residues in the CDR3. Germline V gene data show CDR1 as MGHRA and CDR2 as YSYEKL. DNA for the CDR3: TGCGCCAGCAGCCCTGGGAGGCTCTCCGCAGCCAAAAACATTCAGTACTTC. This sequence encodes CASSPGRLSAAKNIQYF.

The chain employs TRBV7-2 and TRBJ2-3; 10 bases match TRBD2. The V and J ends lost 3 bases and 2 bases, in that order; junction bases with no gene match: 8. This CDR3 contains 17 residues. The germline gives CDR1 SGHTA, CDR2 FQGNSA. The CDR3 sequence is CASSFGLSGRATDTQYF. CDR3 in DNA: TGTGCCAGCAGCTTTGGTTTGAGCGGGAGGGCCACAGATACGCAGTATTTT.

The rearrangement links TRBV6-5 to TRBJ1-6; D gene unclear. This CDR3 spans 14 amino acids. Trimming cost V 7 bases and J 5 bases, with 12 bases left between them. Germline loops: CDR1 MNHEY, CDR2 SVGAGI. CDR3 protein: CASNRGDNNSPLHF. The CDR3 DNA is TGTGCCAGCAATCGGGGTGACAATAATTCACCCCTCCACTTT.

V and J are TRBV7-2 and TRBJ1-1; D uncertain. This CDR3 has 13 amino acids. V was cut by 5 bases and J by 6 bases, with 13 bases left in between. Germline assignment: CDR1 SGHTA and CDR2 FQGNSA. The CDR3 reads CASSPYYKAEAFF. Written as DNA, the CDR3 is TGTGCCAGCAGCCCTTATTACAAAGCTGAAGCTTTCTTT.

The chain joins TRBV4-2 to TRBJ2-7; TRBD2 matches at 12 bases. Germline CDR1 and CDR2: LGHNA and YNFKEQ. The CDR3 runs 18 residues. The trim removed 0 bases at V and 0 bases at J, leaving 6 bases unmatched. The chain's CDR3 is CASSQDVASGRDSYEQYV. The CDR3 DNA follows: TGTGCCAGCAGCCAAGATGTGGCTAGCGGGAGGGACTCCTACGAGCAGTACGTC.

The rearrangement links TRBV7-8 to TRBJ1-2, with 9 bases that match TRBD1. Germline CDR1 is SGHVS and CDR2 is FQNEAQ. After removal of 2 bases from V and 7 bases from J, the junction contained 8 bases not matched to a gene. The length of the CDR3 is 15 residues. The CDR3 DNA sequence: TGTGCCAGCAGCTTACACGACAGGGGGGCGGGTGGCTACACCTTC. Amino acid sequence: CASSLHDRGAGGYTF.

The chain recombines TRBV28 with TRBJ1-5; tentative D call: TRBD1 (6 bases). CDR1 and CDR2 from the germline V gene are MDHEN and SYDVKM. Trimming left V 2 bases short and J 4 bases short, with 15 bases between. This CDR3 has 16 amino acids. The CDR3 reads CASSLPPGTTNQPQHF. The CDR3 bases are TGTGCCAGCAGTTTACCACCCGGGACAACTAATCAGCCCCAGCATTTT.

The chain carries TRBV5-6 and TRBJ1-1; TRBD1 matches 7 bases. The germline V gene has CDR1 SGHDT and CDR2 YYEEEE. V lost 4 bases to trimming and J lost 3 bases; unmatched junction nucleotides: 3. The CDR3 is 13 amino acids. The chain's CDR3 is CASSPGQDTEAFF. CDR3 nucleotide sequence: TGTGCCAGCAGCCCCGGACAGGACACTGAAGCTTTCTTT.

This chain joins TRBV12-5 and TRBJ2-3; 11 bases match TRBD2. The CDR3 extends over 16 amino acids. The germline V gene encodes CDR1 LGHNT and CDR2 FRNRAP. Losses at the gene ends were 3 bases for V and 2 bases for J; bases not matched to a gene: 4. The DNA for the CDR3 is TGTGCTAGTGGTTTTATAGCGGGAGGGACCACAGATACGCAGTATTTT. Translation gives CASGFIAGGTTDTQYF.

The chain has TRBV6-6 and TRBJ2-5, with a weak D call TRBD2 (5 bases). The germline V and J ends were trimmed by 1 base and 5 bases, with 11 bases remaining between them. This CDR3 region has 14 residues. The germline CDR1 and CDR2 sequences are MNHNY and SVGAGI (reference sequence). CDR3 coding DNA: TGTGCCAGCAGTTACTTGGGAGACCGGGAGACCCAGTACTTC. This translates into CASSYLGDRETQYF.

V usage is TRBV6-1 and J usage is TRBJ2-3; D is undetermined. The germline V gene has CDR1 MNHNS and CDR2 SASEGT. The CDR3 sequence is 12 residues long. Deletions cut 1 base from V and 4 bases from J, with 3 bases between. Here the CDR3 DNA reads TGTGCCAGCAGTGAAGTAGCAGATACGCAGTATTTT. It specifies CASSEVADTQYF.